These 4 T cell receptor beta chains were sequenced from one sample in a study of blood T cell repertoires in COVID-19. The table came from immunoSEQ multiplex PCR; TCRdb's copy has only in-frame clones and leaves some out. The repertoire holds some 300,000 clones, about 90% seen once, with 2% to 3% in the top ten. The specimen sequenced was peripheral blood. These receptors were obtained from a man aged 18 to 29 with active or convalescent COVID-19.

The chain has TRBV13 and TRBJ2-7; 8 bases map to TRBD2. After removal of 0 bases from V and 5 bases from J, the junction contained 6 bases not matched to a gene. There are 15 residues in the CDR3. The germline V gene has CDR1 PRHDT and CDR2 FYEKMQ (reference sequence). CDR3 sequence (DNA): TGTGCCAGCAGCTTAGGTGGTAGCGGGGCCCACGAGCAGTACTTC. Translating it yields CASSLGGSGAHEQYF. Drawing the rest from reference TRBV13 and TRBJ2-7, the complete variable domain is AAGVIQSPRHLIKEKRETATLKCYPIPRHDTVYWYQQGPGQDPQFLISFYEKMQSDKGSIPDRFSAQQFSDYHSELNMSSLELGDSALYFCASSLGGSGAHEQYFGPGTRLTVT.

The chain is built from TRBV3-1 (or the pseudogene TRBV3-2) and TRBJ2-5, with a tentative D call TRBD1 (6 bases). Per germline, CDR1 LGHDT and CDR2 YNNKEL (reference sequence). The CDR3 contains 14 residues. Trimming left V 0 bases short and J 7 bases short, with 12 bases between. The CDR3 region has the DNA TGTGCCAGCAGCCAAGATTTTGTAGGGGGGACCCAGTACTTC. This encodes CASSQDFVGGTQYF.

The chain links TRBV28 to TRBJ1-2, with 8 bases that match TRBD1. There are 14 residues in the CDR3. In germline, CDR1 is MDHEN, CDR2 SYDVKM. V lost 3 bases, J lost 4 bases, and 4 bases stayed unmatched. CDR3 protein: CASSLGTGPYGYTF. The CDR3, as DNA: TGTGCCAGCAGTTTGGGGACAGGCCCCTATGGCTACACCTTC.

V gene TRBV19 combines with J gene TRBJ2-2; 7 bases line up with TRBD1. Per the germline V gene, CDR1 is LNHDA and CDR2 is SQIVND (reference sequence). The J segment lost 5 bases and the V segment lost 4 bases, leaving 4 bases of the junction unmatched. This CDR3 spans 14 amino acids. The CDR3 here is CASSSTGVTGELFF. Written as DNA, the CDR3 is TGTGCCAGTAGTAGTACAGGGGTTACCGGGGAGCTGTTTTTT.